These 5 T cell receptor beta chains were sequenced from one sample in a study of blood T cell repertoires in COVID-19. Using immunoSEQ multiplex PCR, the repertoire was profiled, and TCRdb retains in-frame clones only, with some absent. The sample consists of fewer than 300,000 clones, 85% of them appearing once. Sequenced sample: peripheral blood. These receptors were obtained from a man aged 50 to 59 with active or convalescent COVID-19.

The rearrangement links TRBV28 to TRBJ2-7; the match to TRBD2 covers 12 bases. Trimming removed 4 bases from V and 3 bases from J; junction bases left unmatched: 4. CDR3 length: 15 amino acids. Germline V gives CDR1 MDHEN, CDR2 SYDVKM. CDR3 sequence: CASSSRTSGIYEQYF. CDR3 coding DNA: TGTGCCAGCAGTTCCCGGACTAGCGGGATCTACGAGCAGTACTTC.

This clone appeared a single time. This chain joins TRBV6-1 and TRBJ2-2; 12 bases are a match to TRBD1. The CDR3 is made up of 18 amino acids. Germline V gives CDR1 MNHNS, CDR2 SASEGT. Trimming at V came to 2 bases and at J to 6 bases, leaving 10 bases not matched to a gene. This CDR3 is CASSEFAIGTGGSGELFF. For the CDR3, the DNA is TGTGCCAGCAGTGAATTTGCTATCGGGACAGGGGGCTCCGGGGAGCTGTTTTTT.

This chain joins TRBV6-1 and TRBJ1-2, with D uncertain. Germline V CDR1 and CDR2: MNHNS, SASEGT. The length of the CDR3 is 14 residues. Trimming removed 2 bases from V and 2 bases from J, with 9 bases in between. The CDR3 loop is CASSERSQNYGYTF. CDR3 DNA sequence: TGTGCCAGCAGTGAAAGAAGTCAGAACTATGGCTACACCTTC.

The CDR3 DNA follows: TGTGCCAGCAGTTTAGTCTACGAGCAGTACTTC. It codes for CASSLVYEQYF. This chain connects TRBV2 to TRBJ2-7, with D uncertain. Germline CDR1 and CDR2: SNHLY and FYNNEI. The CDR3 contains 11 residues. V lost 5 bases and J 3 bases, leaving 5 bases between the germline ends.

This chain connects TRBV7-2 to TRBJ2-7, with D perhaps given as TRBD1 or TRBD2 (6 bases each). Trimming removed 5 bases from V and 5 bases from J, with 13 bases in between. The V gene's germline CDR1 is SGHTA and CDR2 FQGNSA. The length of the CDR3 is 13 residues. In nucleotides, the CDR3 is TGTGCCAGCAGCCTAGGGGGGCACGACGAGCAGTACTTC. It yields the protein CASSLGGHDEQYF.